Below, 16 T cell receptor beta chains from the same sample are listed, as sequenced in a study of identical twins. One entry per CDR3 protein, called by TCRdb with MiXCR from the 5' RACE reads. Among about 460,000 distinct CDR3 sequences, more than 13% were seen once, and the ten largest hold 0.52%. The same sample was also studied in work on yellow fever vaccine responses in identical twins.

The sample consisted of CD4+ T cells sorted from blood. All receptors derive from a woman aged 18-29 years in good health.

The chain joins TRBV2 to TRBJ2-1; the D is unclear. The V end was cut by 2 bases, the J end by 6 bases, with 8 bases between. The CDR3 is 13 amino acids. Germline V gives CDR1 SNHLY, CDR2 FYNNEI. CDR3 sequence reads: CASSEQVRNEQFF. The DNA of the CDR3 is TGTGCCAGCAGTGAACAGGTCCGCAATGAGCAGTTCTTC. The whole variable domain, filled in from reference TRBV2 and TRBJ2-1, reads EPEVTQTPSHQVTQMGQEVILRCVPISNHLYFYWYRQILGQKVEFLVSFYNNEISEKSEIFDDQFSVERPDGSNFTLKIRSTKLEDSAMYFCASSEQVRNEQFFGPGTRLTVL.

The chain combines TRBV5-6 with TRBJ1-1, with TRBD1 matching over 8 bases. The V and J ends lost 1 base and 10 bases, in that order; junction bases with no gene match: 6. This CDR3 has 13 amino acids. Germline lookup yields CDR1 SGHDT and CDR2 YYEEEE. CDR3 protein: CASSLRDRGPAFF. As DNA, the CDR3 is TGTGCCAGCAGCTTGCGTGACAGGGGACCAGCTTTCTTT.

The chain uses TRBV4-2 and TRBJ2-5; TRBD1 is a possible D gene (5 bases). The germline V and J ends were trimmed by 0 bases and 5 bases, with 13 bases remaining between them. Germline CDR1 reads LGHNA; CDR2 reads YNFKEQ. The CDR3 is 15 amino acids. The CDR3 here is CASSQEGRAGETQYF. The CDR3 bases are TGTGCCAGCAGCCAAGAAGGCAGGGCAGGCGAGACCCAGTACTTC.

This clonotype occurred a few times. The chain links TRBV20-1 to TRBJ2-7, with D maybe TRBD1 (5 bases). CDR1 and CDR2 from the germline V gene are DFQATT and SNEGSKA (reference sequence). V shed 7 bases and J shed 3 bases, with 16 bases lying between them. CDR3 length: 13 amino acids. The chain's CDR3 is CSDRGIVSYEQYF. The CDR3, as DNA: TGCAGTGATAGGGGCATAGTAAGCTACGAGCAGTACTTC.

This clonotype was seen many times. V usage is TRBV5-1 and J usage is TRBJ2-2; 9 bases are a match to TRBD2. The CDR3 loop spans 15 amino acids. CDR1 and CDR2 (germline): SGHRS, YFSETQ. V lost 4 bases to trimming and J lost 2 bases; unmatched junction nucleotides: 3. The CDR3 region has the DNA TGCGCCAGCAGCCAGCGGGGGGAAAACACCGGGGAGCTGTTTTTT. Residues: CASSQRGENTGELFF.

This clonotype came up a few times. The chain carries TRBV5-1 and TRBJ2-1; D is possibly TRBD2 (6 bases). Germline CDR1 SGHRS, CDR2 YFSETQ. The germline V and J ends were trimmed by 0 bases and 12 bases, with 10 bases remaining between them. The CDR3 runs 12 residues. The CDR3 sequence: CASSLVGGGQFF. In DNA form, the CDR3 reads TGCGCCAGCAGCTTGGTGGGAGGAGGGCAGTTCTTC.

The V call is TRBV21-1, the J call TRBJ2-5; the tabulated D call, TRBD1, remains unverified against the DNA. TRBV21-1 is described as a pseudogene. The CDR3 is 16 residues long. The CDR3 loop is CASSNPGQTYQETQYF. CDR3 coding DNA: TGTGCCAGCAGCAACCCCGGACAGACGTACCAAGAGACCCAGTACTTC.

The rearrangement uses TRBV5-4 and TRBJ2-3, with D maybe TRBD1 (5 bases). CDR3 length equals 14 residues. CDR1 and CDR2 from the germline V gene are SGHNT and YYREEE (reference sequence). Between the trimmed V and J ends, which lost 5 bases and 0 bases, there was a span of 10 bases. CDR3 sequence: CASSGAGSTDTQYF. CDR3 bases: TGTGCCAGCAGTGGCGCAGGGAGCACAGATACGCAGTATTTT.

This clonotype has a handful of counts. This chain joins TRBV9 and TRBJ2-1; D unclear. This CDR3 is built from 18 residues. Germline V gene sequence: CDR1 SGDLS, CDR2 YYNGEE. With 4 bases removed from V and 0 bases from J, the gap between germline ends came to 20 bases. Here the CDR3 DNA reads TGTGCCAGCAGCCGACTCCGTTTGGCAAGAAGCTCCTACAATGAGCAGTTCTTC. Amino acids: CASSRLRLARSSYNEQFF.

The chain has TRBV12-3 or TRBV12-4 and TRBJ2-7, with 8 bases that match TRBD1. V was pared by 3 bases and J by 1 base, with 8 bases of the junction left unmatched. The CDR3 extends over 16 amino acids. Here the CDR3 DNA reads TGTGCCAGCAGTTTGACGACAGGGGTCAATTCCTACGAGCAGTACTTC. Translating it yields CASSLTTGVNSYEQYF.

The chain links TRBV3-1 to TRBJ2-7; possible D gene TRBD1, 7 bases. CDR3 length: 16 amino acids. Trimming left V 1 base short and J 4 bases short, with 17 bases between. Looked up from germline, CDR1 is LGHDT and CDR2 is YNNKEL (reference sequence). CDR3 coding DNA: TGTGCCAGCAGCCAAGCCCAAGAGACAGGGACTTACGAGCAGTACTTC. It yields the protein CASSQAQETGTYEQYF.

The chain couples TRBV2 to TRBJ2-7; possibly TRBD1 for D (5 bases). V was cut by 7 bases and J by 3 bases, with 10 bases left in between. CDR1 and CDR2 from the germline V gene are SNHLY and FYNNEI. This CDR3 has 12 residues. As DNA, the CDR3 is TGTGCCAGCACCAGACAGAGCTACGAGCAGTACTTC. It is translated as CASTRQSYEQYF.

V gene TRBV10-3 combines with J gene TRBJ2-2, with a tentative D call TRBD2 (5 bases). CDR1 ENHRY and CDR2 SYGVKD come from the germline V gene. The CDR3 spans 19 residues. Trimming removed 4 bases from V and 6 bases from J, with 27 bases in between. The CDR3 nucleotides are TGTGCCATCAGTGGTCCTAACTCAAAGCGGTCCGGATCCCCCGGGGAGCTGTTTTTT. Its protein product is CAISGPNSKRSGSPGELFF.

This clonotype was counted ten times or more. V usage is TRBV12-3 or TRBV12-4 and J usage is TRBJ2-5, with 8 nucleotides matching TRBD1. The CDR3 runs to 15 residues. With 6 bases clipped from V and 5 bases from J, the junction kept 11 bases outside the gene matches. The CDR3 protein is CASSRPRGQGETQYF. CDR3 bases: TGTGCCAGCAGCCGCCCCAGGGGGCAGGGGGAGACCCAGTACTTC.

The chain links TRBV6-5 to TRBJ2-7; D is undetermined. CDR3 length: 12 residues. The germline CDR1 and CDR2 sequences are MNHEY and SVGAGI. V lost 8 bases and J lost 3, with 11 bases in between. The CDR3 DNA reads TGTGCCAGCTCCCGCACTCGCTACGAGCAGTACTTC. This translates into CASSRTRYEQYF.

This clonotype turned up a few times. The chain uses TRBV7-2 and TRBJ2-3, with D perhaps matching TRBD1 (6 bases). Germline assignment: CDR1 SGHTA and CDR2 FQGNSA. CDR3 length: 15 amino acids. V was cut by 3 bases and J by 6 bases, with 16 bases left in between. CDR3 amino acids: CASSFQMPGVDTQYF. The CDR3, as DNA: TGTGCCAGCAGCTTTCAAATGCCAGGGGTCGATACGCAGTATTTT.